Presented here are 10 T cell receptor beta chains from one specimen sequenced in a study of cytomegalovirus exposure and HLA in healthy donors. Assay used: immunoSEQ multiplex PCR; TCRdb lists only in-frame clones, some missing. Of about 180,000 clones listed, roughly 85% were seen once; the top ten hold roughly 15%. Material for sequencing was PBMCs. The receptors stem from a man in his late teens or twenties in good health and CMV-seropositive.

This rearrangement joins TRBV11-2 to TRBJ2-7, with TRBD2 matching 9 bases. Per germline, CDR1 SGHAT and CDR2 FQNNGV. This CDR3 has 17 amino acids. The V and J ends lost 1 base and 1 base, in that order; junction bases with no gene match: 8. The DNA for the CDR3 is TGTGCCAGCAGCTTAGGGGGGTGGACTAGCGATTCCTACGAGCAGTACTTC. It yields the protein CASSLGGWTSDSYEQYF.

The gene calls are TRBV10-3 and TRBJ2-3, with 14 bases identical to TRBD2. The V gene's germline CDR1 is ENHRY and CDR2 SYGVKD. V was clipped by 3 bases and J by 3 bases; unmatched bases: 8. This CDR3 is built from 18 residues. The CDR3 DNA reads as TGTGCCATCAGTGAATCGACTAGCGGGAGGGCCGGAACAGATACGCAGTATTTT. Encoded protein: CAISESTSGRAGTDTQYF.

The genes are TRBV9 and TRBJ1-3; 7 bases are a match to TRBD1. This CDR3 region has 16 residues. Germline CDR1 is SGDLS and CDR2 is YYNGEE. The J segment lost 2 bases and the V segment lost 3 bases, leaving 8 bases of the junction unmatched. The CDR3 spells CASSAPQGGTGNTIYF. The CDR3 DNA sequence: TGTGCCAGCAGCGCTCCTCAGGGGGGCACTGGAAACACCATATATTTT.

This rearrangement joins TRBV27 to TRBJ1-2; TRBD1 matches 11 bases. The germline CDR1 and CDR2 sequences are MNHEY and SMNVEV (reference sequence). The junction had 1 base not matched to a gene; V was cut back by 3 bases and J by 7 bases. The CDR3 length is 13 residues. The CDR3 DNA reads TGTGCCAGCAGTTTTGGACAGGGGGCTGGCTACACCTTC. Protein: CASSFGQGAGYTF.

As regards this clone: Its ends do not fully match the called genes, so a read error is possible. The chain joins TRBV7-9 to TRBJ2-1, with no clear D. The germline V gene encodes CDR1 SEHNR and CDR2 FQNEAQ (reference sequence). The CDR3 runs 12 residues. This CDR3 is CASSLGILGWIF. The CDR3 region has the DNA TGTGCCAGCAGCTTAGGGATCCTGGGCTGGATCTTC.

CDR3: CASSVSPGQPYEQYF. The CDR3 DNA is TGCGCCAGCAGCGTATCACCGGGACAGCCTTACGAGCAGTACTTC. V gene TRBV5-1 combines with J gene TRBJ2-7; 7 positions agree with TRBD1. CDR3 length: 15 residues. V gave up 4 bases and J gave up 4 bases; unmatched junction bases: 11. Per germline, CDR1 SGHRS and CDR2 YFSETQ.

This clone was counted a single time. This chain connects TRBV7-2 to TRBJ1-2; D is unclear. The V gene's germline CDR1 is SGHTA and CDR2 FQGNSA. V lost 1 base and J 7 bases, leaving 13 bases between the germline ends. There are 14 residues in the CDR3. CDR3 nucleotide sequence: TGTGCCAGCAGCTTAGGAAGATTCACCGGTGGCTACACCTTC. Encoded protein: CASSLGRFTGGYTF.

The rearrangement joins TRBV9 to TRBJ2-3; no firm D call. The CDR3 spans 16 residues. Trimming stripped 0 bases from V and 2 bases from J, with 13 bases between. Germline values: CDR1 SGDLS, CDR2 YYNGEE. In DNA, the CDR3 is TGTGCCAGCAGCGTAGGTGAGGAATTCTACACAGATACGCAGTATTTT. Amino acid sequence: CASSVGEEFYTDTQYF. Full variable domain (outside the CDR3, taken from reference TRBV9 and TRBJ2-3): DSGVTQTPKHLITATGQRVTLRCSPRSGDLSVYWYQQSLDQGLQFLIQYYNGEERAKGNILERFSAQQFPDLHSELNLSSLELGDSALYFCASSVGEEFYTDTQYFGPGTRLTVL.

The genes are TRBV5-1 and TRBJ1-2, with unresolved D. The germline gives CDR1 SGHRS, CDR2 YFSETQ. This CDR3 is built from 12 residues. The V and J ends lost 0 bases and 9 bases respectively, with 9 bases between them. CDR3 in amino acids: CASSLAGERYTF. In nucleotides, the CDR3 is TGCGCCAGCAGCTTGGCCGGGGAACGCTACACCTTC.

The table lists this clone with a few counts. V usage is TRBV2 and J usage is TRBJ1-5; no definite D call. The CDR3 is 14 residues long. The V and J ends lost 1 base and 4 bases respectively, with 8 bases between them. Germline loops: CDR1 SNHLY, CDR2 FYNNEI. The CDR3 loop reads CASSEELGNQPQHF. CDR3 DNA sequence: TGTGCCAGCAGTGAAGAACTAGGGAATCAGCCCCAGCATTTT.